The next 18 T cell receptor beta chains were all read from a single sample in a study of blood T cells in healthy people across ages (dated by TCRdb to between 2014 and 2017). Library prep was done by 5' RACE. The instrument was an Illumina HiSeq 2500. A second PCR of about 6 to 11 cycles was performed with a sample-barcoded 5' primer and a J-beta primer mix. Starting from the raw public reads, TCRdb applied fastp trimming at Q25, assembled clones with MiXCR and retained in-frame beta chains. Each CDR3 protein appears once, grouped with its most common genes and DNA. Within this sample are approximately 1.5 million distinct CDR3 sequences, with roughly a third of them counted one time only. The ten largest clones take up about 11% of the sample. Sequenced: blood. The receptors come from a woman aged 25 to 39 in good health.

The V and J genes are TRBV20-1 and TRBJ2-7; TRBD1 matches 7 bases. The CDR3 is 16 residues long. Germline loops: CDR1 DFQATT, CDR2 SNEGSKA (reference sequence). Losses at the gene ends were 0 bases for V and 0 bases for J; bases not matched to a gene: 8. The DNA for the CDR3 is TGCAGTGCTAGAGACTCCAAGGGACAGCCCTCCTACGAGCAGTACTTC. Translation: CSARDSKGQPSYEQYF.

This chain links TRBV7-8 with TRBJ2-1; TRBD2 aligns across 9 bases. Germline-derived CDR1 and CDR2 are SGHVS and FQNEAQ. The junction had 9 bases not matched to a gene; V was cut back by 3 bases and J by 0 bases. The length of the CDR3 is 18 residues. The CDR3 protein is CASSLPTGLANSYNEQFF. In nucleotides, the CDR3 is TGTGCCAGCAGCTTGCCGACGGGACTAGCCAACTCCTACAATGAGCAGTTCTTC.

The sample holds many counts of this clonotype. V gene TRBV7-9 combines with J gene TRBJ2-7, with a weak D call TRBD2 (5 bases). The V end lost 5 bases, the J end lost 6 bases, and 8 bases lay between the germline ends. The CDR3 consists of 11 residues. Per the germline V gene, CDR1 is SEHNR and CDR2 is FQNEAQ (reference sequence). The CDR3 DNA reads TGTGCCAGCAGCCTGGACTCCGAGCAGTACTTC. Amino acid sequence: CASSLDSEQYF.

Ten or more counts support this clonotype. At one end, the junction sequence differs from germline, possibly due to a read error. The chain uses TRBV5-1 and TRBJ2-1, with D uncertain. The CDR3 sequence is 11 residues long. Germline loops: CDR1 SGHRS, CDR2 YFSETQ. CDR3 nucleotide sequence: TGTGCCAGCAGCCAGAACAATGAGCAGTTCTTC. Protein sequence: CASSQNNEQFF.

This clonotype has just a few counts. The chain couples TRBV6-5 to TRBJ2-3; 8 bases fit TRBD2. V lost 4 bases and J lost 2; bases outside the gene matches: 14. The CDR3 is 18 residues long. Germline values: CDR1 MNHEY, CDR2 SVGAGI. The CDR3 reads CASSFLPHGAGDTDTQYF. The CDR3 nucleotides are TGTGCCAGCAGTTTCCTCCCCCACGGAGCGGGAGACACAGATACGCAGTATTTT.

V and J are TRBV5-1 and TRBJ2-7; possible D gene TRBD2, 6 bases. Trimming left V 6 bases short and J 2 bases short, with 15 bases between. The germline V gene has CDR1 SGHRS and CDR2 YFSETQ. The CDR3 extends over 14 amino acids. CDR3 region: CASTARDFPYEQYF. The CDR3 DNA is TGCGCCAGCACCGCGAGGGACTTTCCCTACGAGCAGTACTTC.

This clonotype was found a few times. The V and J genes are TRBV29-1 and TRBJ2-5, with 9 bases matching TRBD2. Germline CDR1 and CDR2: SQVTM and ANQGSEA. The CDR3 extends over 13 amino acids. V lost 6 bases, J lost 4 bases, and 6 bases stayed unmatched. CDR3 sequence: CSVAGLAGETQYF. The CDR3 DNA reads as TGCAGCGTGGCGGGACTAGCCGGAGAGACCCAGTACTTC. The full variable domain, completed using reference TRBV29-1 and TRBJ2-5, is SAVISQKPSRDICQRGTSLTIQCQVDSQVTMMFWYRQQPGQSLTLIATANQGSEATYESGFVIDKFPISRPNLTFSTLTVSNMSPEDSSIYLCSVAGLAGETQYFGPGTRLLVL.

This clonotype has just a few counts. The genes are TRBV20-1 and TRBJ2-1; 8 nucleotides align to TRBD1. V lost 2 bases to trimming and J lost 6 bases; unmatched junction nucleotides: 6. Germline lookup yields CDR1 DFQATT and CDR2 SNEGSKA (reference sequence). The CDR3 is 14 amino acids. CDR3 nucleotide sequence: TGCAGTGCTAGAAGTCAGGGGGCTGGCAATGAGCAGTTCTTC. Protein: CSARSQGAGNEQFF.

Note on this clonotype: A clone one base away is much larger, so this may be a read error. The chain employs TRBV20-1 and TRBJ1-5; D call uncertain. The CDR3 loop spans 13 amino acids. Germline V gene sequence: CDR1 DFQATT, CDR2 SNEGSKA (reference sequence). The CDR3 sequence: CGTSDDSNQPQHF. The CDR3 coding sequence is TGCGGTACCTCGGATGATAGCAATCAGCCCCAGCATTTT.

With regard to this clonotype: Possible read error: a much larger clone is one base away. For the CDR3, the DNA is TGCAGTCGAGACGGGGGCAGAACAGGTACGCAGTATTTT. This encodes CSRDGGRTGTQYF. V gene TRBV20-1 combines with J gene TRBJ2-3; either TRBD1 or TRBD2 may fit D (6 bases each). The CDR3 sequence is 13 residues long. Germline assignment: CDR1 DFQATT and CDR2 SNEGSKA (reference sequence).

The V gene is TRBV15, the J gene TRBJ2-3, with 13 bases identical to TRBD2. The CDR3 has 17 residues. Germline V lookup: CDR1 LNHNV, CDR2 YYDKDF (reference sequence). The J segment lost 5 bases and the V segment lost 6 bases, leaving 11 bases of the junction unmatched. The CDR3 nucleotides are TGTGCCACCAGGCCGGTGCCACTAGCGGGAGGGGGAGATACGCAGTATTTT. It specifies CATRPVPLAGGGDTQYF.

This chain connects TRBV4-1 to TRBJ2-6; 10 nucleotides match TRBD1. J was trimmed by 5 bases and V by 1 base; bases with no gene match: 8. The germline gives CDR1 MGHRA, CDR2 YSYEKL. The CDR3 runs 18 residues. CDR3 DNA: TGCGCCAGCAGCCAAGGTGGGGGACAGGGGCCTAGGGCCAACGTCCTGACTTTC. Translation gives CASSQGGGQGPRANVLTF.

Many counts were recorded for this clonotype. V usage is TRBV2 and J usage is TRBJ1-1; D ambiguous. From germline, CDR1 is SNHLY and CDR2 FYNNEI. The germline V and J ends were trimmed by 4 bases and 7 bases, with 4 bases remaining between them. There are 10 residues in the CDR3. CDR3 residues: CASSVGEAFF. The CDR3 coding sequence is TGTGCCAGCAGTGTAGGTGAAGCTTTCTTT.

This clonotype appeared once. J is TRBJ2-4 and V is TRBV15; D possibly corresponds to TRBD2 (6 bases). V was shortened by 0 bases and J by 2 bases, with 14 bases between the two germline ends. Germline V gene sequence: CDR1 LNHNV, CDR2 YYDKDF (reference sequence). This CDR3 contains 17 residues. This CDR3 reads CATSRDGGLLTKNIQYF. In DNA, the CDR3 is TGTGCCACCAGCAGAGATGGAGGGCTTTTGACCAAAAACATTCAGTACTTC.

The chain is built from TRBV7-2 and TRBJ2-1; 7 bases are a match to TRBD2. The ends lost 2 bases at V and 7 bases at J; junction bases unmatched: 8. CDR1 is SGHTA and CDR2 is FQGNSA in the germline V gene. CDR3 size: 15 residues. CDR3 nucleotide sequence: TGTGCCAGCAGCTTAAGCGGCGGGAGTTGGAATGAGCAGTTCTTC. Its protein product is CASSLSGGSWNEQFF.

The genes are TRBV15 and TRBJ2-1; 7 bases align to TRBD2. This CDR3 spans 15 amino acids. V shed 3 bases, J shed 9 bases, and the junction held 11 bases outside the gene matches. From germline, CDR1 is LNHNV and CDR2 YYDKDF (reference sequence). The CDR3 loop is CATSSLRTSSGEQFF. CDR3 coding DNA: TGTGCCACCAGCAGCCTCCGGACTAGTTCGGGTGAGCAGTTCTTC.

About this clonotype itself: One end of the junction fails to match germline, which may point to a read error. The CDR3 DNA is TGTGCCGGCAGCTCCTCAACAGGTATCCCTGGGGCCAACGTCCTGACTTTC. Its protein is CAGSSSTGIPGANVLTF. The J gene is TRBJ2-6, the V gene TRBV7-9; possible D gene TRBD1, 5 bases. CDR3 length: 17 residues. From germline, CDR1 is SEHNR and CDR2 FQNEAQ (reference sequence).

The chain joins TRBV9 to TRBJ1-2; no firm D call. The CDR3 length is 15 residues. Germline CDR1 is SGDLS and CDR2 is YYNGEE. V lost 0 bases and J lost 2, with 11 bases in between. The CDR3 loop is CASSVAPAINYGYTF. Here the CDR3 DNA reads TGTGCCAGCAGCGTAGCCCCAGCCATCAACTATGGCTACACCTTC.